The 27 T cell receptor beta chains below were found in one sample sequenced in a study. Via MiXCR, TCRdb re-called the 5' RACE reads, giving one row per CDR3 protein. The table lists about 8,600 distinct CDR3 sequences, roughly a sixth of them singletons, with under 4% in the top ten. Source material: memory CD4+ T cells sorted from blood. This sample's subset: memory CD4+ T cells, CD4+CD45RO+CD25-. These receptors were collected from a female donor with breast cancer.

A remark on this clonotype: Mismatch with germline at one junction end may stem from a read error. V is TRBV10-3 and J is TRBJ2-3, with 8 bases lining up with TRBD1. Germline CDR1 ENHRY, CDR2 SYGVKD. The CDR3 extends over 14 amino acids. The CDR3 DNA sequence: TGTGCCATCGCGGACAGGGCTAGCACAGATACGCAGGATTTT. It codes for CAIADRASTDTQDF.

By frequency in the sample, this clonotype is medium-sized. V is TRBV29-1 and J is TRBJ1-2; unclear D gene. This CDR3 region has 12 residues. V lost 5 bases and J 8 bases, leaving 15 bases between the germline ends. Germline V gives CDR1 SQVTM, CDR2 ANQGSEA. The CDR3 bases are TGCAGCGTTCATGGCGGTTCGGGGGGCTACACCTTC. Its protein product is CSVHGGSGGYTF.

Of note for this clonotype: It may be a read error: a sequence one base away is much more abundant. The V call is TRBV18, the J call TRBJ2-3; D is tentatively TRBD1 or TRBD2 (5 bases each). Trimming shortened V by 4 bases and J by 10 bases, and 24 bases separated the two germline ends. Germline V gene lookup returns CDR1 KGHSH and CDR2 LQKENI. The CDR3 has 16 residues. The CDR3 loop reads CASSRSASRGEHAQYF. The CDR3 DNA follows: TGTGCCAGCTCACGATCGGCTAGCAGAGGGGAACATGCGCAGTATTTT.

The chain combines TRBV2 with TRBJ1-6; 8 nucleotides line up with TRBD1. This CDR3 comprises 14 residues. V was clipped by 6 bases and J by 6 bases; unmatched bases: 4. Germline lookup yields CDR1 SNHLY and CDR2 FYNNEI. CDR3 amino acids: CASRDGQGNSPLHF. The CDR3 DNA follows: TGTGCCAGCAGAGACGGACAGGGTAATTCACCCCTCCACTTT.

The table lists this clonotype with a few counts. Being one base from a much bigger clone, this may be a read error. The chain is built from TRBV12-3 or TRBV12-4 and TRBJ2-1; D gene ambiguous. CDR3 length: 13 amino acids. V lost 1 base, J lost 11 bases, and 12 bases lay in between. The CDR3 bases are TGTGCCAGCAGTTTAGACCAATTTGGTAAGCAGTTCTTC. Its protein is CASSLDQFGKQFF.

This clonotype rates as medium-sized (0.01 to 0.1%). The chain uses TRBV18 and TRBJ2-7, with D hard to call. Germline CDR1 KGHSH, CDR2 LQKENI. CDR3 length: 14 residues. V lost 6 bases and J 0 bases, leaving 12 bases between the germline ends. The CDR3 region is CASSLILSSYEQYF. In DNA, the CDR3 is TGTGCCAGCTCCCTCATCCTTAGCTCCTACGAGCAGTACTTC.

By frequency in the sample, this clonotype is medium-sized. The chain uses TRBV7-9 and TRBJ2-1; TRBD1 agrees at 9 bases. The germline CDR1 and CDR2 sequences are SEHNR and FQNEAQ (reference sequence). CDR3 length equals 16 residues. The V segment lost 5 bases and the J segment 3 bases; nucleotides outside the gene matches: 8. The CDR3 here is CASSPQQGALYNEQFF. CDR3 in DNA: TGTGCCAGCAGCCCCCAACAGGGGGCTCTCTACAATGAGCAGTTCTTC.

On this clonotype itself: As the CDR3 is not closed by the conserved phenylalanine or tryptophan, this likely results from a read error. This chain links TRBV7-6 with TRBJ1-5, with a possible D match to TRBD1 (6 bases). This CDR3 contains 14 residues. Germline V gives CDR1 SGHVS, CDR2 FNYEAQ. In DNA form, the CDR3 reads TGTGCTAGCAGCTTAAGTGGGGGCACTCAGCCCCAGCATTTA. Amino acids: CASSLSGGTQPQHL.

This clonotype is deemed medium-sized. The CDR3: CATSAPQADYGYTF. The CDR3 bases are TGTGCCACCAGTGCCCCCCAGGCGGACTATGGCTACACCTTC. J is TRBJ1-2 and V is TRBV24-1, with unresolved D. The CDR3 spans 14 residues. Deletions cut 5 bases from V and 3 bases from J, with 12 bases between. The V gene's germline CDR1 is KGHDR and CDR2 SFDVKD.

This clonotype was seen only a few times. The V and J genes are TRBV15 and TRBJ2-3, with D possibly TRBD1 on 6 matching bases. CDR3 length equals 13 residues. CDR1 and CDR2 from the germline V gene are LNHNV and YYDKDF (reference sequence). Deletions cut 4 bases from V and 6 bases from J, with 11 bases between. This chain's CDR3 is CATSTSGADTQYF. CDR3 nucleotide sequence: TGTGCCACCAGCACCTCAGGGGCCGATACGCAGTATTTT.

This clonotype is deemed medium-sized. This chain uses TRBV20-1 with TRBJ2-5; a possible D gene is TRBD2 (7 bases). Germline CDR1 and CDR2: DFQATT and SNEGSKA (reference sequence). The CDR3 extends over 14 amino acids. V gave up 6 bases and J gave up 5 bases, with 19 bases separating them. CDR3: CSAWKGGMRETQYF. For the CDR3, the DNA is TGCAGTGCCTGGAAGGGGGGGATGAGGGAGACCCAGTACTTC.

This clonotype is medium-sized (0.01 to 0.1%) by share. The gene calls are TRBV10-2 and TRBJ1-3; TRBD1 matches 7 bases. Trimming took 2 bases from V and 0 from J; bases not matched to a gene: 7. Per the germline V gene, CDR1 is WSHSY and CDR2 is SAAADI. The CDR3 is made up of 17 amino acids. In nucleotides, the CDR3 is TGCGCCAGCAGTGAGCCAAGGACAGGAGTCTCTGGAAACACCATATATTTT. Its protein is CASSEPRTGVSGNTIYF.

With respect to this clonotype: Possible read error: a much larger clone is one base away. The V and J genes are TRBV9 and TRBJ1-3; D not resolved. Deletions cut 3 bases from V and 2 bases from J, with 3 bases between. Per germline, CDR1 SGDLS and CDR2 YYNGEE. The CDR3 runs 12 residues. CDR3: CASSGAGNTIYF. In DNA, the CDR3 is TGTGCCAGCAGCGGAGCTGGAAACACCATATATTTT. The full variable domain, rest sourced from reference TRBV9 and TRBJ1-3, is DSGVTQTPKHLITATGQRVTLRCSPRSGDLSVYWYQQSLDQGLQFLIQYYNGEERAKGNILERFSAQQFPDLHSELNLSSLELGDSALYFCASSGAGNTIYFGEGSWLTVV.

On this clonotype itself: One base away lies a much larger clone, so this may be a sequencing read error. J is TRBJ2-1 and V is TRBV28; 9 nucleotides align to TRBD1. The CDR3 has 17 amino acids. CDR1 is MDHEN and CDR2 is SYDVKM in the germline V gene. The CDR3 DNA sequence: TGTGCCTGCAGTTTAGTTACAGGGGGCATCTCCTACAATGAGCAGTTCTTC. Amino acids: CACSLVTGGISYNEQFF.

Note on this clonotype: A read error is likely, as this CDR3 ends without the conserved phenylalanine or tryptophan. V and J are TRBV20-1 and TRBJ2-3; 9 nucleotides line up with TRBD1. CDR3 size: 16 residues. CDR1 is DFQATT, CDR2 SNEGSKA, per germline (reference sequence). With V trimmed by 2 bases and J by 1 base, 7 bases remained unmatched. The CDR3 reads CSARLPWTGGTDTQYY. The CDR3 nucleotides read TGCAGTGCTAGACTACCGTGGACAGGGGGCACAGATACGCAGTATTAT.

A few counts support this clonotype. CDR3 DNA: TGTGCCAGCAGCTCCTTCGGGGGCTACACCTTC. Residues: CASSSFGGYTF. The chain has TRBV5-6 and TRBJ1-2; D is ambiguous. The ends were cut back, 3 bases at V and 8 bases at J, with 8 bases in the middle. This CDR3 is 11 amino acids long. CDR1 and CDR2 from the germline V gene are SGHDT and YYEEEE. The full variable domain, rest sourced from reference TRBV5-6 and TRBJ1-2, is DAGVTQSPTHLIKTRGQQVTLRCSPKSGHDTVSWYQQALGQGPQFIFQYYEEEERQRGNFPDRFSGHQFPNYSSELNVNALLLGDSALYLCASSSFGGYTFGSGTRLTVV.

By sample share, this clonotype is medium-sized. V and J are TRBV7-2 and TRBJ2-2; the match to TRBD1 covers 11 bases. Germline V lookup: CDR1 SGHTA, CDR2 FQGNSA. With 7 bases clipped from V and 5 bases from J, the junction kept 6 bases outside the gene matches. CDR3 length: 15 residues. For the CDR3, the DNA is TGTGCCAGCAACGGACAGGGGGCGCGAACCGGGGAGCTGTTTTTT. Residues: CASNGQGARTGELFF.

This clonotype turned up a few times. The CDR3 DNA follows: TGCAGTGCTACCCCCTCTTGGCGGGATAACAATGAGCAGTTCTTC. Protein sequence: CSATPSWRDNNEQFF. The V gene is TRBV20-1, the J gene TRBJ2-1, with D perhaps matching TRBD2 (6 bases). Trimming pared 4 bases from V and 5 bases from J, leaving 18 bases between. The CDR3 is 15 amino acids. Per germline, CDR1 DFQATT and CDR2 SNEGSKA (reference sequence).

In its sample, this clonotype ranks as medium-sized. V and J are TRBV4-1 and TRBJ1-1; D perhaps matches TRBD1 (5 bases). CDR3 length: 18 amino acids. Trimming pared 3 bases from V and 3 bases from J, leaving 23 bases between. Germline CDR1 reads MGHRA; CDR2 reads YSYEKL. DNA for the CDR3: TGCGCCAGCAGCCAGCTACCACTAAGGGGCCTAAGGGACACTGAAGCTTTCTTT. Amino acids: CASSQLPLRGLRDTEAFF.

The chain joins TRBV9 to TRBJ2-1, with D perhaps being TRBD1 or TRBD2 (5 bases each). V was shortened by 3 bases and J by 7 bases, with 29 bases between the two germline ends. The CDR3 extends over 19 amino acids. The germline CDR1 and CDR2 sequences are SGDLS and YYNGEE. CDR3 residues: CASSAAGLGRGLEGNEQFF. CDR3 nucleotide sequence: TGTGCCAGCAGCGCAGCTGGGCTCGGTCGGGGCCTTGAGGGGAATGAGCAGTTCTTC.

The CDR3 here is CSVSPGQGSNEQYV. The CDR3, as DNA: TGCAGCGTATCCCCGGGACAGGGTTCCAACGAGCAGTACGTG. This sequence joins TRBV29-1 and TRBJ2-7, with 9 nucleotides matching TRBD1. From germline, CDR1 is SQVTM and CDR2 ANQGSEA. The CDR3 is 14 amino acids.

This clonotype was observed many times. The chain couples TRBV5-1 to TRBJ2-3; 8 bases match TRBD1. Germline V lookup: CDR1 SGHRS, CDR2 YFSETQ. The CDR3 is 13 residues long. Trimming removed 4 bases from V and 8 bases from J; junction bases left unmatched: 6. DNA for the CDR3: TGCGCCAGCAGCCAGGGGGCTGTGGGTACGCAGTATTTT. It specifies CASSQGAVGTQYF. The whole variable domain, remainder taken from reference TRBV5-1 and TRBJ2-3, is KAGVTQTPRYLIKTRGQQVTLSCSPISGHRSVSWYQQTPGQGLQFLFEYFSETQRNKGNFPGRFSGRQFSNSRSEMNVSTLELGDSALYLCASSQGAVGTQYFGPGTRLTVL.

This clonotype ranks as medium-sized (0.01 to 0.1%). V and J are TRBV6-5 and TRBJ1-6; D is undetermined. Trimming left V 6 bases short and J 9 bases short, with 15 bases between. The CDR3 spans 14 residues. Germline CDR1 MNHEY, CDR2 SVGAGI. CDR3 protein: CASSPTGSGSPLHF. The CDR3 DNA reads TGTGCCAGCAGCCCGACGGGGAGTGGTTCACCCCTCCACTTT.

The sample holds many counts of this clonotype. A single base separates this from a much larger clone, so it may be a read error. The rearrangement links TRBV28 to TRBJ2-7, with 7 bases fitting TRBD1. The ends lost 6 bases at V and 2 bases at J; junction bases unmatched: 7. This CDR3 has 14 residues. CDR1 MDHEN and CDR2 SYDVKM come from the germline V gene. In DNA, the CDR3 is TGTGCCAGCAGGAAGGGACAGCCCGCCTACGAGCAGTACTTC. As protein: CASRKGQPAYEQYF.

This chain links TRBV29-1 with TRBJ1-1; possibly TRBD1 for D (6 bases). This CDR3 spans 12 amino acids. V lost 7 bases, J lost 1 base, and 10 bases lay in between. Germline-derived CDR1 and CDR2 are SQVTM and ANQGSEA. The CDR3 DNA is TGCAGCGGGGGACATCCGAACACTGAAGCTTTCTTT. Translating it yields CSGGHPNTEAFF. Combining the CDR3 with reference TRBV29-1 and TRBJ1-1 gives the whole variable domain SAVISQKPSRDICQRGTSLTIQCQVDSQVTMMFWYRQQPGQSLTLIATANQGSEATYESGFVIDKFPISRPNLTFSTLTVSNMSPEDSSIYLCSGGHPNTEAFFGQGTRLTVV.

Judged by abundance, this clonotype is medium-sized. V and J are TRBV18 and TRBJ2-1; 9 nucleotides agree with TRBD2. The CDR3 contains 16 residues. Germline loops: CDR1 KGHSH, CDR2 LQKENI. V lost 0 bases to trimming and J lost 3 bases; unmatched junction nucleotides: 3. DNA of the CDR3: TGTGCCAGCTCACCACCCCTAGCGGGAAACTACAATGAGCAGTTCTTC. Translation gives CASSPPLAGNYNEQFF.

This clonotype is categorized as medium-sized (0.01 to 0.1%). The chain couples TRBV20-1 to TRBJ2-1; TRBD1 agrees at 11 bases. V lost 0 bases to trimming and J lost 5 bases; unmatched junction nucleotides: 6. The CDR3 covers 16 residues. Germline V gene data show CDR1 as DFQATT and CDR2 as SNEGSKA (reference sequence). The CDR3 loop is CSARDPGQGANNEQFF. The DNA for the CDR3 is TGCAGTGCTAGAGATCCCGGACAGGGGGCAAACAATGAGCAGTTCTTC.